Listed here are 25 T cell receptor beta chains from one sample, sequenced in a study of beta chain features in type 1 diabetes. The authors reverse transcribed all of the isolated RNA, so sequencing captured expressed TCRB transcripts. Sequencing used immunoSEQ multiplex PCR; TCRdb keeps in-frame clones, though not all of them. The top ten clones hold 0.053% of a sample with hundreds of thousands of clones, over 65% of them seen once. The sample taken for sequencing was naive CD4+ T cells from blood. Source of these receptors: a man aged 25-40 years in good health.

V and J are TRBV7-2 and TRBJ2-7, with D possibly TRBD1 on 5 matching bases. Germline CDR1 reads SGHTA; CDR2 reads FQGNSA. V shed 1 base and J shed 6 bases, with 7 bases lying between them. The CDR3 contains 12 residues. The CDR3 loop is CASSLVGLEQYF. The CDR3 coding sequence is TGTGCCAGCAGCTTAGTGGGGCTCGAGCAGTACTTC.

This chain joins TRBV11-2 and TRBJ2-5; maybe TRBD2 (6 bases). The CDR3 is made up of 17 amino acids. Deletions cut 0 bases from V and 7 bases from J, with 21 bases between. Per the germline V gene, CDR1 is SGHAT and CDR2 is FQNNGV. CDR3 DNA sequence: TGTGCCAGCAGCTTAGATAGTTTAGGTCTCGGTAGCGGGACCCAGTACTTC. Translation: CASSLDSLGLGSGTQYF.

The chain links TRBV29-1 to TRBJ2-7; TRBD1 agrees at 9 bases. The junction had 17 bases not matched to a gene; V was cut back by 6 bases and J by 5 bases. CDR1 SQVTM and CDR2 ANQGSEA come from the germline V gene. The CDR3 loop spans 16 amino acids. CDR3 DNA: TGCAGCGTGAGACTAGCCTTGGGACAGGGTCCCGACGAGCAGTACTTC. It translates to CSVRLALGQGPDEQYF.

The rearrangement joins TRBV30 to TRBJ2-3; D possibly matches TRBD1 or TRBD2 (5 bases each). Germline loops: CDR1 GTSNPN, CDR2 SVGIG (reference sequence). The CDR3 totals 16 residues. Trimming took 0 bases from V and 2 from J, leaving 15 bases between them. Written as DNA, the CDR3 is TGTGCCTGGAGTGTAGGGGTGACTACCTACACAGATACGCAGTATTTT. Translating gives CAWSVGVTTYTDTQYF.

The J gene is TRBJ1-1, the V gene TRBV29-1; TRBD1 matches 7 bases. CDR3 length: 13 amino acids. V lost 2 bases, J lost 4 bases, and 4 bases stayed unmatched. Germline assignment: CDR1 SQVTM and CDR2 ANQGSEA. CDR3 DNA sequence: TGCAGCGTTGAATGGACAGGAGGCACTGAAGCTTTCTTT. Its protein is CSVEWTGGTEAFF.

The rearrangement uses TRBV29-1 and TRBJ2-1; 10 nucleotides align to TRBD2. The CDR3 is 13 residues long. Per germline, CDR1 SQVTM and CDR2 ANQGSEA. The J segment lost 5 bases and the V segment lost 4 bases, leaving 2 bases of the junction unmatched. CDR3 nucleotide sequence: TGCAGCGTTGTAGCGGGAGGCCACAATGAGCAGTTCTTC. Protein: CSVVAGGHNEQFF.

The chain recombines TRBV29-1 with TRBJ1-1, with TRBD1 as a possible D gene (6 bases). In germline, CDR1 is SQVTM, CDR2 ANQGSEA. This CDR3 comprises 13 residues. V was cut by 6 bases and J by 4 bases, with 15 bases left in between. CDR3 sequence: CSVTTGPSTEAFF. The CDR3, as DNA: TGCAGCGTGACAACAGGGCCGTCCACTGAAGCTTTCTTT.

This clone has a handful of counts. V gene TRBV25-1 combines with J gene TRBJ2-7; D perhaps matches TRBD2 (6 bases). V dropped 0 bases and J dropped 6 bases, with 15 bases sitting between them. Germline CDR1 reads MGHDK; CDR2 reads SYGVNS. This CDR3 comprises 15 residues. The CDR3 DNA reads as TGTGCCAGCAGTGAATACGCGGGATTGGGGGGCGAGCAGTACTTC. This gives the protein CASSEYAGLGGEQYF.

The chain joins TRBV30 to TRBJ2-1; TRBD1 matches at 7 bases. Germline CDR1 and CDR2: GTSNPN and SVGIG (reference sequence). The junction had 11 bases not matched to a gene; V was cut back by 4 bases and J by 5 bases. The CDR3 covers 15 residues. The CDR3 loop reads CAWNSGQKFNNEQFF. The DNA for the CDR3 is TGTGCCTGGAACTCGGGACAGAAATTTAACAATGAGCAGTTCTTC.

CDR3 DNA sequence: TGTGCCAGCAGTGAATCGGGTCGACTGCGACCGGCAGCTTTCTTT. Translated: CASSESGRLRPAAFF. The chain uses TRBV25-1 and TRBJ1-1; D uncertain. Per the germline V gene, CDR1 is MGHDK and CDR2 is SYGVNS. The CDR3 consists of 15 residues. V lost 1 base and J 10 bases, leaving 19 bases between the germline ends.

The J gene is TRBJ1-2, the V gene TRBV29-1, with TRBD1 as a possible D gene (5 bases). The germline gives CDR1 SQVTM, CDR2 ANQGSEA. V was cut by 4 bases and J by 8 bases, with 14 bases left in between. The CDR3 contains 12 residues. Written as DNA, the CDR3 is TGCAGCGTTGCCCAGGGCATCAGGGGCTACACCTTC. It specifies CSVAQGIRGYTF.

The V and J genes are TRBV30 and TRBJ2-7; D is unresolved. Looked up from germline, CDR1 is GTSNPN and CDR2 is SVGIG (reference sequence). The CDR3 totals 11 residues. V lost 7 bases to trimming and J lost 7 bases, with 14 bases between them. CDR3 DNA: TGTGCCTCTTCACGACGGGCGGAGCAGTACTTC. Translated: CASSRRAEQYF. The complete variable domain, with remaining parts taken from reference TRBV30 and TRBJ2-7, reads SQTIHQWPATLVQPVGSPLSLECTVEGTSNPNLYWYRQAAGRGLQLLFYSVGIGQISSEVPQNLSASRPQDRQFILSSKKLLLSDSGFYLCASSRRAEQYFGPGTRLTVT.

The rearrangement uses TRBV27 and TRBJ2-3; the D call may be TRBD1 or TRBD2 (5 bases each). V lost 1 base and J 3 bases, leaving 8 bases between the germline ends. The V gene's germline CDR1 is MNHEY and CDR2 SMNVEV (reference sequence). This CDR3 is built from 14 residues. The CDR3 region is CASSLWDLTDTQYF. CDR3 DNA: TGTGCCAGCAGTTTATGGGACCTGACAGATACGCAGTATTTT.

The DNA for the CDR3 is TGCGCCAGCAGCTTGGAGGGGGCGAAGACTGAAGCTTTCTTT. This sequence encodes CASSLEGAKTEAFF. The V and J genes are TRBV5-1 and TRBJ1-1; the match to TRBD1 covers 7 bases. Germline loops: CDR1 SGHRS, CDR2 YFSETQ. The V and J ends lost 0 bases and 5 bases, in that order; junction bases with no gene match: 4. The CDR3 loop spans 14 amino acids.

V and J are TRBV28 and TRBJ2-7, with 8 nucleotides matching TRBD1. Germline V gene lookup returns CDR1 MDHEN and CDR2 SYDVKM. The CDR3 is 13 residues long. V gave up 8 bases and J gave up 2 bases; unmatched junction bases: 5. Here the CDR3 reads CASLRTGPYEQYF. The CDR3 DNA reads as TGTGCCAGCCTACGGACAGGGCCCTACGAGCAGTACTTC.

The chain has TRBV27 and TRBJ1-1, with D hard to call. Trimming left V 5 bases short and J 3 bases short, with 10 bases between. The CDR3 consists of 13 residues. Germline lookup yields CDR1 MNHEY and CDR2 SMNVEV (reference sequence). CDR3 DNA: TGTGCCAGCAGTCTGACCGGGGACACTGAAGCTTTCTTT. The encoded protein is CASSLTGDTEAFF.

The rearrangement joins TRBV9 to TRBJ2-5; no firm D call. V lost 3 bases and J lost 5, with 14 bases in between. CDR1 is SGDLS and CDR2 is YYNGEE in the germline V gene. This CDR3 is 14 amino acids long. The CDR3 sequence is CASSATLTLETQYF. The CDR3 DNA sequence: TGTGCCAGCAGCGCGACATTGACACTCGAGACCCAGTACTTC.

V usage is TRBV25-1 and J usage is TRBJ2-5; D is ambiguous. Germline CDR1 and CDR2: MGHDK and SYGVNS. V shed 1 base and J shed 7 bases, with 7 bases lying between them. CDR3 length: 12 residues. In DNA form, the CDR3 reads TGTGCCAGCAGTGAATTCCTCGGGACCCAGTACTTC. Protein product: CASSEFLGTQYF.

V and J are TRBV7-2 and TRBJ2-7; D possibly uses TRBD1 or TRBD2 (7 bases each). This CDR3 spans 16 amino acids. With 5 bases removed from V and 3 bases from J, the gap between germline ends came to 20 bases. Germline values: CDR1 SGHTA, CDR2 FQGNSA. CDR3 region: CASSLTGGQLIYEQYF. The CDR3 DNA reads TGTGCCAGCAGCCTAACGGGGGGACAGCTTATCTACGAGCAGTACTTC. Based on the CDR3 plus reference TRBV7-2 and TRBJ2-7, the full variable domain is GAGVSQSPSNKVTEKGKDVELRCDPISGHTALYWYRQSLGQGLEFLIYFQGNSAPDKSGLPSDRFSAERTGGSVSTLTIQRTQQEDSAVYLCASSLTGGQLIYEQYFGPGTRLTVT.

The gene calls are TRBV28 and TRBJ2-3, with D uncertain. The CDR3 consists of 12 residues. Germline V gene sequence: CDR1 MDHEN, CDR2 SYDVKM. The germline V and J ends were trimmed by 5 bases and 3 bases, with 6 bases remaining between them. Written as DNA, the CDR3 is TGTGCCAGCAGTCCGGTTACAGATACGCAGTATTTT. Translated: CASSPVTDTQYF.

This clone came up once. The same CDR3 is also encoded by other DNA sequences in this sample. This rearrangement joins TRBV7-2 to TRBJ1-2; the D is unclear. V dropped 1 base and J dropped 8 bases, with 8 bases sitting between them. Germline V lookup: CDR1 SGHTA, CDR2 FQGNSA. This CDR3 region has 12 residues. The CDR3 here is CASSLVGYGYTF. CDR3 coding DNA: TGTGCCAGCAGCTTAGTAGGGTACGGCTACACCTTC.

This chain uses TRBV7-2 with TRBJ2-4, with 9 bases matching TRBD1. CDR1 SGHTA and CDR2 FQGNSA come from the germline V gene. This CDR3 contains 15 residues. The V segment lost 5 bases and the J segment 6 bases; nucleotides outside the gene matches: 8. The chain's CDR3 is CASSPARDRANIQYF. CDR3 bases: TGTGCCAGCAGCCCTGCTCGGGACAGGGCAAACATTCAGTACTTC. Together with reference TRBV7-2 and TRBJ2-4, the CDR3 gives the full variable domain: GAGVSQSPSNKVTEKGKDVELRCDPISGHTALYWYRQSLGQGLEFLIYFQGNSAPDKSGLPSDRFSAERTGGSVSTLTIQRTQQEDSAVYLCASSPARDRANIQYFGAGTRLSVL.

The V call is TRBV9, the J call TRBJ2-1; 7 positions match TRBD2. This CDR3 has 17 residues. Germline V gene lookup returns CDR1 SGDLS and CDR2 YYNGEE. The V gene end was trimmed by 2 bases and the J gene end by 0 bases; junction bases not matched to a gene: 8. The CDR3 region has the DNA TGTGCCAGCAGCGTTAACAGCGGGACCGTCTCCTACAATGAGCAGTTCTTC. It translates to CASSVNSGTVSYNEQFF.

As to this clone: Other DNA sequences in the same sample also yield this CDR3. This rearrangement joins TRBV29-1 to TRBJ2-6; D remains ambiguous. CDR1 and CDR2 (germline): SQVTM, ANQGSEA. Trimming pared 2 bases from V and 4 bases from J, leaving 3 bases between. The CDR3 extends over 12 amino acids. CDR3: CSVESGANVLTF. CDR3 coding DNA: TGCAGCGTTGAATCCGGGGCCAACGTCCTGACTTTC.

The chain recombines TRBV15 with TRBJ2-5; D possibly corresponds to TRBD2 (6 bases). Germline V lookup: CDR1 LNHNV, CDR2 YYDKDF (reference sequence). This CDR3 is built from 15 residues. V was cut by 0 bases and J by 0 bases, with 8 bases left in between. CDR3 in amino acids: CATSRDLANQETQYF. The CDR3 DNA sequence: TGTGCCACCAGCAGAGATCTAGCGAACCAAGAGACCCAGTACTTC.